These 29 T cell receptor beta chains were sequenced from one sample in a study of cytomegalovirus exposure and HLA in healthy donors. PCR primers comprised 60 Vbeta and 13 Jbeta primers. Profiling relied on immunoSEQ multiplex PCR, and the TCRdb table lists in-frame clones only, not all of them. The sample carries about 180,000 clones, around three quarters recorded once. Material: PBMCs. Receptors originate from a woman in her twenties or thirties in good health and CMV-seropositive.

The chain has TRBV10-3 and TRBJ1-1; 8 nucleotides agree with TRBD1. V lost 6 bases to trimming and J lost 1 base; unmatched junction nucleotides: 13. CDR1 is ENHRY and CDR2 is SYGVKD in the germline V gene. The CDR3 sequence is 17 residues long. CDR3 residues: CAIRSDRVPTRNTEAFF. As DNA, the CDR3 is TGTGCCATCAGATCGGACAGGGTTCCCACTCGGAACACTGAAGCTTTCTTT.

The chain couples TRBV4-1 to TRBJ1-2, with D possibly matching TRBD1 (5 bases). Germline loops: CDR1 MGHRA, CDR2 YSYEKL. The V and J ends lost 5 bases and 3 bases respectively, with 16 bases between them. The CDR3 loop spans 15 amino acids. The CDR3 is CASSSGLRGDYGYTF. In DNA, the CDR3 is TGCGCCAGCAGCTCGGGACTTCGTGGGGACTATGGCTACACCTTC.

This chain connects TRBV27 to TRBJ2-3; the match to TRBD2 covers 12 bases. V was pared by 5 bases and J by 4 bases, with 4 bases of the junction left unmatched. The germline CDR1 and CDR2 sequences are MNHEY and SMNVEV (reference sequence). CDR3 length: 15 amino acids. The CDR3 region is CASSGSSGGADTQYF. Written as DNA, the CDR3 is TGTGCCAGCAGTGGATCTAGCGGGGGGGCAGATACGCAGTATTTT.

This CDR3 is CASSPSGGTNQPQHF. Written as DNA, the CDR3 is TGCGCCAGCAGCCCCTCCGGAGGGACGAATCAGCCCCAGCATTTT. This chain joins TRBV5-1 and TRBJ1-5; D perhaps matches TRBD1 (5 bases). The length of the CDR3 is 15 residues. CDR1 and CDR2 (germline): SGHRS, YFSETQ. V gave up 4 bases and J gave up 4 bases, with 15 bases separating them.

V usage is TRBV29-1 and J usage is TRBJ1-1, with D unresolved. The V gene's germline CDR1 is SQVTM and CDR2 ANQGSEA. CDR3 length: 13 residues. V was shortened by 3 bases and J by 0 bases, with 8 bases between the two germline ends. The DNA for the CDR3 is TGCAGCGTTGACGGGGTCATGAACACTGAAGCTTTCTTT. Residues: CSVDGVMNTEAFF.

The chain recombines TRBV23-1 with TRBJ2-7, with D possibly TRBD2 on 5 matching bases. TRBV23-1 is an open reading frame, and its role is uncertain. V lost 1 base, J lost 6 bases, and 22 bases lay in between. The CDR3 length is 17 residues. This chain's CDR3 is CASSQLPPPTPRGEQYF. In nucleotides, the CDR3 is TGCGCCAGCAGTCAATTGCCTCCCCCCACTCCTCGGGGCGAGCAGTACTTC.

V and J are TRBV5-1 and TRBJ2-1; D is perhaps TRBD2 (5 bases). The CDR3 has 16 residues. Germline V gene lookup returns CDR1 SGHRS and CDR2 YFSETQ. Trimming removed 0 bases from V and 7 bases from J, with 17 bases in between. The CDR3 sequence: CASSLAGEARDNEQFF. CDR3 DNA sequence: TGCGCCAGCAGCTTGGCCGGAGAGGCGAGGGATAATGAGCAGTTCTTC.

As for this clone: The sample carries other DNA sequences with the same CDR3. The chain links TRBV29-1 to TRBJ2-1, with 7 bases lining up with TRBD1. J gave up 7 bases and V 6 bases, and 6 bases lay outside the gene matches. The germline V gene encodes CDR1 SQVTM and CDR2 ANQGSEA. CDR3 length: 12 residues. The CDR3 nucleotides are TGCAGCGTGACAGGGCGAGGGAATGAGCAGTTCTTC. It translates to CSVTGRGNEQFF.

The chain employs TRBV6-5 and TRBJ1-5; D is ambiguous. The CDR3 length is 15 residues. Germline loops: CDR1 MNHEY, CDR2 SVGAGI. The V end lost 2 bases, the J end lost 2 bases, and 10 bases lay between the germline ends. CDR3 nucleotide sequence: TGTGCCAGCAGTTACGGGAGGTTCGGCAATCAGCCCCAGCATTTT. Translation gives CASSYGRFGNQPQHF.

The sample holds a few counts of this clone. CDR3 sequence reads: CASSLGQGGTYEQYF. The CDR3 DNA sequence: TGTGCCAGCAGCTTAGGACAGGGGGGGACCTACGAGCAGTACTTC. The chain is built from TRBV11-2 and TRBJ2-7; TRBD1 agrees at 9 bases. Germline CDR1 SGHAT, CDR2 FQNNGV. J was trimmed by 2 bases and V by 1 base; bases with no gene match: 3. This CDR3 has 15 amino acids.

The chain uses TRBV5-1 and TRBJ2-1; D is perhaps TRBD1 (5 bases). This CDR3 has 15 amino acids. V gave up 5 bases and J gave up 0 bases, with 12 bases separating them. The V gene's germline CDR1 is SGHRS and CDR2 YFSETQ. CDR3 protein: CASSPPRDSYNEQFF. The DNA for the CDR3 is TGCGCCAGCAGTCCCCCCAGGGACTCCTACAATGAGCAGTTCTTC.

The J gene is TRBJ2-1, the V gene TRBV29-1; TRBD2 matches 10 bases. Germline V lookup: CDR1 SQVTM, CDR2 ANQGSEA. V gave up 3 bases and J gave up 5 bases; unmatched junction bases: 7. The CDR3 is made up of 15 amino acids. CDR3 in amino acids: CSVEDQRGGNNEQFF. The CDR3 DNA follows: TGCAGCGTTGAGGACCAGCGGGGGGGTAACAATGAGCAGTTCTTC.

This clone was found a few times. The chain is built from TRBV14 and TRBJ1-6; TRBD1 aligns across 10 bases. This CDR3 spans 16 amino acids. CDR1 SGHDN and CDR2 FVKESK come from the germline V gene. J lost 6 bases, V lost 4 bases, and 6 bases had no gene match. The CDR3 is CASSPLGQGSNSPLHF. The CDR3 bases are TGTGCCAGCAGCCCCCTGGGACAGGGGAGTAATTCACCCCTCCACTTT.

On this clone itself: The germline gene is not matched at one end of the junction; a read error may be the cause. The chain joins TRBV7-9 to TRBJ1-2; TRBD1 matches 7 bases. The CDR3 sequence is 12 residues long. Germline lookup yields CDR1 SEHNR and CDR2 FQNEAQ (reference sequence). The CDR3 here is CASSFTGERGRF. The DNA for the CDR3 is TGTGCCAGCAGCTTTACAGGGGAGAGAGGAAGATTC.

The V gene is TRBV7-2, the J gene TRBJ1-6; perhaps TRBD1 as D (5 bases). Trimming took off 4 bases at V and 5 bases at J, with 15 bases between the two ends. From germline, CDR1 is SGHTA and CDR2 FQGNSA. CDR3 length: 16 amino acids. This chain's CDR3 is CASSSNAGFNNSPLHF. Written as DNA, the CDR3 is TGTGCCAGCAGCTCTAACGCAGGGTTCAATAATTCACCCCTCCACTTT.

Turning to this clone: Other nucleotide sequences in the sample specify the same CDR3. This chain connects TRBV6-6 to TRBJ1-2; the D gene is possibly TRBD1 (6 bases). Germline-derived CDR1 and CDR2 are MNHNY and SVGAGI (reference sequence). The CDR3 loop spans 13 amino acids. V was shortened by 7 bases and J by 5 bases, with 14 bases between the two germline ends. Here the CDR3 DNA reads TGTGCCAGCACTCCGGCGGGGGCGTATGGCTACACCTTC. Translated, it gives CASTPAGAYGYTF.

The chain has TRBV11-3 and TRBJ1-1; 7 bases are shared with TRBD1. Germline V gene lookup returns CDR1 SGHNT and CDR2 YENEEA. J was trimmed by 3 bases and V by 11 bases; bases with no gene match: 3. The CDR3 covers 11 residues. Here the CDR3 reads CASRGDTEAFF. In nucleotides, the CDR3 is TGTGCCTCCAGGGGGGACACTGAAGCTTTCTTT.

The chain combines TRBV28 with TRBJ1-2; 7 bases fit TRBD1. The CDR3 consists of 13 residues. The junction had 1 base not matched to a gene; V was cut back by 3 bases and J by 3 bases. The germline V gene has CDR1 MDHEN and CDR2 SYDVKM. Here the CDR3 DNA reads TGTGCCAGCAGTTTTAGGGGGCACTATGGCTACACCTTC. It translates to CASSFRGHYGYTF.

CDR3 coding DNA: TGTGCCAGCAGTGACGGCGGGGGGGAACCAGATACGCAGTATTTT. The encoded protein is CASSDGGGEPDTQYF. The genes are TRBV6-4 and TRBJ2-3; 9 nucleotides line up with TRBD2. The CDR3 is made up of 15 amino acids. CDR1 MRHNA and CDR2 SNTAGT come from the germline V gene. V shed 2 bases and J 4 bases; nucleotides not matched to a gene: 4.

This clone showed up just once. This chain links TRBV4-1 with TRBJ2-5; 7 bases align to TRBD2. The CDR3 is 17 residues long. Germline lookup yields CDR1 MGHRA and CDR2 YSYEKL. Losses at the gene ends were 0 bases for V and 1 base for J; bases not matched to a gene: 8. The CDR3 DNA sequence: TGCGCCAGCAGCCAAGATCAGCGGGGCACAATCCAAGAGACCCAGTACTTC. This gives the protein CASSQDQRGTIQETQYF.

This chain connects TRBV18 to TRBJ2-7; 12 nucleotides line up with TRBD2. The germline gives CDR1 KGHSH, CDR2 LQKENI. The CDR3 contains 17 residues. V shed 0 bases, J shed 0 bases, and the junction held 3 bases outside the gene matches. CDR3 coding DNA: TGTGCCAGCTCACCACCTTCTAGCGGGGGGGGCTCCTACGAGCAGTACTTC. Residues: CASSPPSSGGGSYEQYF.

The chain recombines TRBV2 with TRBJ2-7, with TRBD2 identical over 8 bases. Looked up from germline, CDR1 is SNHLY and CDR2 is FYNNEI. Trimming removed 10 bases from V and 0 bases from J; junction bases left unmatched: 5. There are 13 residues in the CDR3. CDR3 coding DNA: TGTGCCATTACGGGACTAGTCTCCTACGAGCAGTACTTC. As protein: CAITGLVSYEQYF.

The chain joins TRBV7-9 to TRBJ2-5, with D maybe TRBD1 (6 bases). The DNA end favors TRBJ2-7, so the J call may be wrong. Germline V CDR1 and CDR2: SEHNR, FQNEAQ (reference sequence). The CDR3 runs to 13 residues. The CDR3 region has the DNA TGTGCCTCCGAGGGGGTTGGGACCTACGAGCAGTACTTC. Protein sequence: CASEGVGTYEQYF.

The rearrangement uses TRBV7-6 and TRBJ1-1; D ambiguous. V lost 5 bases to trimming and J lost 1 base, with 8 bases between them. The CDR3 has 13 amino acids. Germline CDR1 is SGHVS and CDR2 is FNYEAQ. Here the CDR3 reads CASSHDKNTEAFF. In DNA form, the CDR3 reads TGTGCCAGCAGCCACGACAAGAACACTGAAGCTTTCTTT.

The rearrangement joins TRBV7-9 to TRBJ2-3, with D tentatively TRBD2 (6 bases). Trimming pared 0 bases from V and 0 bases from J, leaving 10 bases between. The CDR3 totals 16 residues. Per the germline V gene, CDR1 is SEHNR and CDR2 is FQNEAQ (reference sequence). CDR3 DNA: TGTGCCAGCAGCTTAGCGCTTGGGGGGAGCACAGATACGCAGTATTTT. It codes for CASSLALGGSTDTQYF.

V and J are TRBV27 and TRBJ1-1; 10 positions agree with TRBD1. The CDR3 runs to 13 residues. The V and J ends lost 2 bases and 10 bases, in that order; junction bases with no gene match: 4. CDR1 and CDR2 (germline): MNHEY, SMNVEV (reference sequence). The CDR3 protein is CASSLNGQGGAFF. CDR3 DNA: TGTGCCAGCAGTTTAAATGGACAGGGGGGAGCTTTCTTT.

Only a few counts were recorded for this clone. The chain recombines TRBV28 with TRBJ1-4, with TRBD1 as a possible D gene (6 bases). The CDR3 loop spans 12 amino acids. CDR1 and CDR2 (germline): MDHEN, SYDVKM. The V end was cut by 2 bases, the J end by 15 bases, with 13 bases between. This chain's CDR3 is CASSLNRVVVFF. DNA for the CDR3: TGTGCCAGCAGTTTAAACAGGGTGGTGGTGTTTTTT. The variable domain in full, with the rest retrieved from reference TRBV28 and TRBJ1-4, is DVKVTQSSRYLVKRTGEKVFLECVQDMDHENMFWYRQDPGLGLRLIYFSYDVKMKEKGDIPEGYSVSREKKERFSLILESASTNQTSMYLCASSLNRVVVFFGSGTQLSVL.

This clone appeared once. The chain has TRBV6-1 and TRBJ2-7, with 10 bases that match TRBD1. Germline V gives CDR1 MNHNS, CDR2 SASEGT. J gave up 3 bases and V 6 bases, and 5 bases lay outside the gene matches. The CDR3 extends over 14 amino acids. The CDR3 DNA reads TGTGCCAGCAGGTGGACAGGGGGTAACTACGAGCAGTACTTC. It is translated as CASRWTGGNYEQYF.

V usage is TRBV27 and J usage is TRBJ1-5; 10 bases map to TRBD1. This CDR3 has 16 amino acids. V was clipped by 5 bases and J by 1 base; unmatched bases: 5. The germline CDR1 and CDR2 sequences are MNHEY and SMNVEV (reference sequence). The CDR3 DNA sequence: TGTGCCAGCAGTCCCCGGACAGGGGGGAGCAATCAGCCCCAGCATTTT. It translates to CASSPRTGGSNQPQHF.